This T cell receptor (beta chain) was found in a study of beta chain features in type 1 diabetes. Study results and limitations: Junctions at VDJ sites from type 1 diabetes patients had fewer insertions and more deletions.

Each sorted fraction was over 95% pure. Expressed TCRB transcripts were sequenced because the isolated RNA had all been reverse transcribed beforehand. Naive, central memory and regulatory T cell samples averaged approximately 3.6 million immunoSEQ reads each. Repertoires were generated with immunoSEQ multiplex PCR, while TCRdb's copy carries only in-frame clones and drops some. The data show a few hundred thousand clones, with over 12% seen just once and 0.019% held by the top ten. With 3 bases removed from V and 6 bases from J, the gap between germline ends came to 13 bases. The CDR3 runs 14 residues. In germline, CDR1 is MDHEN, CDR2 SYDVKM. The sample holds a few counts of this clone. No antigen is known for it.

The sequenced material came from naive CD4+ T cells from blood. The clonotype comes from a woman aged 18-29 years in good health. The V and J genes are TRBV28 and TRBJ2-3, with a possible D match to TRBD2 (6 bases). CDR3 bases: TGTGCCAGCAGTTTGCGGGGAGGCGGGGATACGCAGTATTTT. This encodes CASSLRGGGDTQYF. Full variable domain (rest looked up from reference TRBV28 and TRBJ2-3): DVKVTQSSRYLVKRTGEKVFLECVQDMDHENMFWYRQDPGLGLRLIYFSYDVKMKEKGDIPEGYSVSREKKERFSLILESASTNQTSMYLCASSLRGGGDTQYFGPGTRLTVL.